Presented here are 14 T cell receptor beta chains from one specimen sequenced in a study of breast tumors, draining lymph nodes, adjacent tissues. TCRdb recomputed calls from the multiplex PCR reads with MiXCR, one row per CDR3 protein. The sample lists about 13,000 distinct CDR3 sequences; approximately 50% were seen once. The material sequenced was tumor-adjacent breast tissue. These receptors came from a female donor with breast cancer. Some clones in this sample may be carry-over from other donors' samples.

The V and J genes are TRBV5-8 and TRBJ1-1; tentative D call: TRBD1 (5 bases). The germline V and J ends were trimmed by 3 bases and 5 bases, with 14 bases remaining between them. This CDR3 is built from 14 residues. From germline, CDR1 is SGHTS and CDR2 YDEGEE. CDR3 loop: CASSSGRGWTEAFF. The CDR3 region has the DNA TGTGCCAGCAGCTCGGGGCGGGGTTGGACTGAAGCTTTCTTT. The whole variable domain, remainder taken from reference TRBV5-8 and TRBJ1-1, is EAGVTQSPTHLIKTRGQQATLRCSPISGHTSVYWYQQALGLGLQFLLWYDEGEERNRGNFPPRFSGRQFPNYSSELNVNALELEDSALYLCASSSGRGWTEAFFGQGTRLTVV.

This clonotype was picked up many times. The chain employs TRBV19 and TRBJ1-2; no clear D. The germline V and J ends were trimmed by 5 bases and 4 bases, with 8 bases remaining between them. The length of the CDR3 is 12 residues. Per germline, CDR1 LNHDA and CDR2 SQIVND (reference sequence). CDR3 sequence: CASSSGPYGYTF. Here the CDR3 DNA reads TGTGCCAGTAGTTCAGGACCCTATGGCTACACCTTC.

A few counts support this clonotype. This may stem from a read error, because a much larger clone lies one nucleotide away. The rearrangement uses TRBV11-2 and TRBJ1-2; no clear D. This CDR3 has 12 residues. Germline loops: CDR1 SGHAT, CDR2 FQNNGV. The CDR3 DNA reads TGTGCCAGCAACTTAGAATTCTATGGCTACACCTTC. It codes for CASNLEFYGYTF. Combining the CDR3 with reference TRBV11-2 and TRBJ1-2 gives the whole variable domain EAGVAQSPRYKIIEKRQSVAFWCNPISGHATLYWYQQILGQGPKLLIQFQNNGVVDDSQLPKDRFSAERLKGVDSTLKIQPAKLEDSAVYLCASNLEFYGYTFGSGTRLTVV.

Here the CDR3 reads CASSLADLTGAGYGYTF. As DNA, the CDR3 is TGTGCCAGCAGCTTAGCGGACTTGACAGGGGCCGGCTATGGCTACACCTTC. J is TRBJ1-2 and V is TRBV7-6, with TRBD1 matching over 8 bases. This CDR3 region has 17 residues. Germline-derived CDR1 and CDR2 are SGHVS and FNYEAQ. V dropped 0 bases and J dropped 4; count of bases not matched to a gene: 10.

The chain employs TRBV2 and TRBJ2-2; no clear D. The CDR3 covers 13 residues. The germline CDR1 and CDR2 sequences are SNHLY and FYNNEI. V gave up 5 bases and J gave up 1 base, with 5 bases separating them. This chain's CDR3 is CASSTENTGELFF. The CDR3 DNA follows: TGTGCCAGCAGTACAGAGAACACCGGGGAGCTGTTTTTT.

This clonotype was counted many times. This chain uses TRBV7-2 with TRBJ1-3; no definite D call. This CDR3 contains 14 residues. Germline CDR1 reads SGHTA; CDR2 reads FQGNSA. V lost 2 bases and J 0 bases, leaving 5 bases between the germline ends. Here the CDR3 DNA reads TGTGCCAGCAGCTTATACTACTCTGGAAACACCATATATTTT. Translating gives CASSLYYSGNTIYF.

This clonotype appeared many times. J is TRBJ2-3 and V is TRBV11-2, with D possibly TRBD2 on 5 matching bases. Germline CDR1 reads SGHAT; CDR2 reads FQNNGV. CDR3 length equals 15 residues. V lost 0 bases and J lost 5, with 12 bases in between. CDR3 residues: CASSLDVVGGDTQYF. CDR3 DNA: TGTGCCAGCAGCTTAGATGTGGTAGGAGGAGATACGCAGTATTTT.

The V and J genes are TRBV9 and TRBJ1-2; 7 bases match TRBD1. Germline V gene data show CDR1 as SGDLS and CDR2 as YYNGEE. The CDR3 length is 17 residues. The junction had 10 bases not matched to a gene; V was cut back by 2 bases and J by 0 bases. The CDR3 nucleotides are TGTGCCAGCAGCGTTCGGGACAGCCCAAACCCTAACTATGGCTACACCTTC. It translates to CASSVRDSPNPNYGYTF.

The chain couples TRBV20-1 to TRBJ2-7, with 10 bases matching TRBD1. The CDR3 loop spans 15 amino acids. J lost 5 bases, V lost 3 bases, and 10 bases had no gene match. In germline, CDR1 is DFQATT, CDR2 SNEGSKA (reference sequence). CDR3 loop: CSARPPGQGSNEQYF. The CDR3 DNA reads as TGCAGTGCTAGGCCTCCGGGACAGGGGAGCAACGAGCAGTACTTC.

By its share, this clonotype is medium-sized (0.01 to 0.1%). The chain's CDR3 is CATSDLAGEQYF. The CDR3, as DNA: TGTGCCACCAGTGATTTAGCAGGCGAGCAGTACTTC. The genes are TRBV24-1 and TRBJ2-7; D gene unclear. The CDR3 runs to 12 residues. With 1 base removed from V and 6 bases from J, the gap between germline ends came to 6 bases. Per the germline V gene, CDR1 is KGHDR and CDR2 is SFDVKD.

This clonotype was found many times. This may come from a read error, since a much larger clone is one base off. The chain combines TRBV6-2 or TRBV6-3 with TRBJ2-3; 8 bases map to TRBD2. This CDR3 is built from 14 residues. Germline V gene sequence: CDR1 MNHEY, CDR2 SVGEGT. The junction had 6 bases not matched to a gene; V was cut back by 8 bases and J by 2 bases. The CDR3 nucleotides read TGTGCCAGCTCGCGAGCGGGAGTCACAGATACGCAGTATTTT. It encodes CASSRAGVTDTQYF.

This chain links TRBV29-1 with TRBJ2-3; 10 nucleotides align to TRBD2. From germline, CDR1 is SQVTM and CDR2 ANQGSEA. Unmatched junction bases numbered 7, after V lost 4 bases and J lost 3 bases. This CDR3 is 15 amino acids long. The CDR3 DNA is TGCAGCGTTGGCCCGAGCGGGAGGGGGACAGATACGCAGTATTTT. Protein: CSVGPSGRGTDTQYF.

This clonotype was detected many times. The CDR3 sequence is CASSVAVTGGGSYNEQFF. The CDR3 DNA follows: TGTGCCAGTAGTGTCGCCGTGACGGGGGGGGGCTCCTACAATGAGCAGTTCTTC. J is TRBJ2-1 and V is TRBV19; 8 bases map to TRBD2. CDR1 and CDR2 (germline): LNHDA, SQIVND (reference sequence). V trimming: 5 bases; J trimming: 0 bases; junction bases outside the gene matches: 12. This CDR3 comprises 18 residues.

This sequence joins TRBV15 and TRBJ2-1, with 7 bases lining up with TRBD2. Germline V gene lookup returns CDR1 LNHNV and CDR2 YYDKDF (reference sequence). The V and J ends lost 0 bases and 8 bases, in that order; junction bases with no gene match: 7. The CDR3 runs to 15 residues. The CDR3 sequence: CATSREGGINHEQFF. For the CDR3, the DNA is TGTGCCACCAGCAGAGAGGGGGGGATCAACCATGAGCAGTTCTTC.